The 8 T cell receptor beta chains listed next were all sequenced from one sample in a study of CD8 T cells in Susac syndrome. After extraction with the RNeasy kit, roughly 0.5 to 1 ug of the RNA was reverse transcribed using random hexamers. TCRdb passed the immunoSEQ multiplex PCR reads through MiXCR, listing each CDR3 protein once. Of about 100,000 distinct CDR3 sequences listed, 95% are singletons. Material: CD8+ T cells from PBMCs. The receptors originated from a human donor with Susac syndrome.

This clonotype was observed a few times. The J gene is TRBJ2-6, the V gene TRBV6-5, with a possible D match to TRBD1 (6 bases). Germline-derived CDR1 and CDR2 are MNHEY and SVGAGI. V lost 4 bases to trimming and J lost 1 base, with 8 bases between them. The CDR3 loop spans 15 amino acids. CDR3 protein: CASSFQGSGANVLTF. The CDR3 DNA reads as TGTGCCAGCAGTTTCCAGGGGTCTGGGGCCAACGTCCTGACTTTC.

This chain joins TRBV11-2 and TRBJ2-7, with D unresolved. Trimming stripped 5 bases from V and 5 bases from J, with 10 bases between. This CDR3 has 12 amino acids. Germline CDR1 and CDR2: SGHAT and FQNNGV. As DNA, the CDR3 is TGTGCCAGCAGCCGAAGTTTTAACGAGCAGTACTTC. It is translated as CASSRSFNEQYF. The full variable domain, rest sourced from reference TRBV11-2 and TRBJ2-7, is EAGVAQSPRYKIIEKRQSVAFWCNPISGHATLYWYQQILGQGPKLLIQFQNNGVVDDSQLPKDRFSAERLKGVDSTLKIQPAKLEDSAVYLCASSRSFNEQYFGPGTRLTVT.

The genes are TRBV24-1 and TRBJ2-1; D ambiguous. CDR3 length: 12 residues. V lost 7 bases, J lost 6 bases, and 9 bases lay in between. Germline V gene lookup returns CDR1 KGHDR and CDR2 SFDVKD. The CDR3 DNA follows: TGTGCCACCAGCGCGACGGGCAATGAGCAGTTCTTC. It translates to CATSATGNEQFF.

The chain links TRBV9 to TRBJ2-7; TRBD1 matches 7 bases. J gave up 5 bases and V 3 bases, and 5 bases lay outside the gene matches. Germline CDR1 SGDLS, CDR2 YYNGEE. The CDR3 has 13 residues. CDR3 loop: CASSAFDRDEQYF. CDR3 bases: TGTGCCAGCAGCGCCTTTGACAGGGACGAGCAGTACTTC.

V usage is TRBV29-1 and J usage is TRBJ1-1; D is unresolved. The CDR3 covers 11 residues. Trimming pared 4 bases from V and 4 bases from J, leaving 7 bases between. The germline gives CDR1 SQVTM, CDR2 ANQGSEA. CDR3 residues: CSVGMGTEAFF. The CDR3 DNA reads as TGCAGCGTTGGTATGGGCACTGAAGCTTTCTTT. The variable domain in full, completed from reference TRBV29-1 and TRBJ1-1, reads SAVISQKPSRDICQRGTSLTIQCQVDSQVTMMFWYRQQPGQSLTLIATANQGSEATYESGFVIDKFPISRPNLTFSTLTVSNMSPEDSSIYLCSVGMGTEAFFGQGTRLTVV.

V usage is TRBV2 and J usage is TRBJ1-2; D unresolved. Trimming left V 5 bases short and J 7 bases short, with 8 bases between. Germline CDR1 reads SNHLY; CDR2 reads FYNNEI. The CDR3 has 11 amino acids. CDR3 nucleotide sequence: TGTGCCAGCAGTCTGAGGGTTGGCTACACCTTC. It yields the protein CASSLRVGYTF.

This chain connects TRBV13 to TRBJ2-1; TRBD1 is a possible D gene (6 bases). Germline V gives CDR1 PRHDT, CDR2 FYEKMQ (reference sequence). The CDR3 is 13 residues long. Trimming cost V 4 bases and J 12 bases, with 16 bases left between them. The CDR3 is CASSSGQPGVQFF. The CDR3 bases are TGTGCCAGCAGCTCAGGACAGCCTGGGGTGCAGTTCTTC.

This chain's CDR3 is CASSWGQGSSYEQYF. CDR3 nucleotide sequence: TGTGCCAGCAGCTGGGGACAGGGGAGCTCCTACGAGCAGTACTTC. This chain connects TRBV5-4 to TRBJ2-7, with 10 positions matching TRBD1. This CDR3 has 15 residues. V lost 3 bases and J lost 0; bases outside the gene matches: 3. Germline V CDR1 and CDR2: SGHNT, YYREEE (reference sequence).